Sequencing of this T cell receptor (beta chain) was carried out in a study of OX40 agonist ivuxolimab in advanced cancers. At the level of the study: Dose-escalation cases comprised hepatocellular carcinoma, melanoma, renal cell or head and neck cancer.

Regarding this clone: The antigen is unknown.

CDR1 and CDR2 (germline): SGHNT, YYREEE (reference sequence). The ends lost 2 bases at V and 6 bases at J; junction bases unmatched: 10. This CDR3 is built from 16 residues. Whole-study findings and limits: The expanded peripheral T cells' antigen specificity was not determined.

Method: immunoSEQ multiplex PCR; TCRdb's copy keeps in-frame clones and lacks some. The data contain 60,000 to 90,000 clones, about 81% of them singletons. The material was CD4+ or CD8+ T cells sorted from blood, obtained in a trial of the OX40 agonist ivuxolimab. This sequence was found in an adult with an advanced solid tumor such as melanoma, head and neck, liver or kidney cancer. V is TRBV5-4 and J is TRBJ2-1; TRBD2 aligns across 8 bases. This CDR3 reads CASSFPRGTSGNEQFF. CDR3 sequence (DNA): TGTGCCAGCAGCTTCCCAAGGGGCACTAGCGGCAATGAGCAGTTCTTC.